A single TCR beta chain is shown here with its context. The CDR3 runs 14 residues. The germline gives CDR1 SQVTM, CDR2 ANQGSEA. The V gene end was trimmed by 5 bases and the J gene end by 2 bases; junction bases not matched to a gene: 7. This entry comes from a study of radiation and T cells in renal cell carcinoma. The protocol was immunoSEQ multiplex PCR, while the TCRdb copy is restricted to in-frame clones and leaves out a portion. This sample has around 180,000 clones; about 85% occur once, and the top ten carry around 10%. Described time point: blood 4 weeks post-SBRT, at nephrectomy. Described treatment: 15 Gy SBRT to primary tumor, nephrectomy 4 weeks later. The tumor was a clear cell renal cell carcinoma.

Sequenced material: blood, taken from a patient whose treatment included radiotherapy and nephrectomy. The receptor comes from a woman aged 45 to 65 with renal cell carcinoma. This rearrangement joins TRBV29-1 to TRBJ2-3; 7 bases align to TRBD2. As DNA, the CDR3 is TGCAGCGTTACCAGCGGGGACGTCACAGATACGCAGTATTTT. It is translated as CSVTSGDVTDTQYF.